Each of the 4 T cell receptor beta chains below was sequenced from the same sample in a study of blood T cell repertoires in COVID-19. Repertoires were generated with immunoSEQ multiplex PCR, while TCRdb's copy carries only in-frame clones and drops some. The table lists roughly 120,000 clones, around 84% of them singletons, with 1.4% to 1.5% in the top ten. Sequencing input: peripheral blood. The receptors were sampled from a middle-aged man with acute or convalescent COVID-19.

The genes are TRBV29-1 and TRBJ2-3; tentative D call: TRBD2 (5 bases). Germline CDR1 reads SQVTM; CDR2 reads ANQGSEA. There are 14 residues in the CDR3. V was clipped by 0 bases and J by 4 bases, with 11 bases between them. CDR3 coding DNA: TGCAGCGTTGAAGAGGGCCTCGGGGCAGATACGCAGTATTTT. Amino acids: CSVEEGLGADTQYF.

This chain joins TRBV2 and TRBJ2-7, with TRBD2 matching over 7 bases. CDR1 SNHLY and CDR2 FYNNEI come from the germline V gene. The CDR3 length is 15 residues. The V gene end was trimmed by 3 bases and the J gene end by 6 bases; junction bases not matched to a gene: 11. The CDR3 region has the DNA TGTGCCAGCAGTGAGCCCGGCGGCGGGAGTCCCGAGCAGTACTTC. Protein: CASSEPGGGSPEQYF.

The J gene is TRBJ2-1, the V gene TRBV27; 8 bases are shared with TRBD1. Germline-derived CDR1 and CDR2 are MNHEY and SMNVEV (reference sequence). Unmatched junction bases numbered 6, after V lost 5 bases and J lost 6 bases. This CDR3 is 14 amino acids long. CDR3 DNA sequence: TGTGCCAGCAGTCTAGGGACAGGATCCAATGAGCAGTTCTTC. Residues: CASSLGTGSNEQFF.

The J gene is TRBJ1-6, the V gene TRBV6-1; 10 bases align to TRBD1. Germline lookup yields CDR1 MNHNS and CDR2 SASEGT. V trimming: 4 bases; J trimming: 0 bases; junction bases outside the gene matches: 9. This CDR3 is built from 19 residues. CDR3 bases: TGTGCCAGCAGTGCTTCCGGGACAGGGGTGAGCTCCTATAATTCACCCCTCCACTTT. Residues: CASSASGTGVSSYNSPLHF.